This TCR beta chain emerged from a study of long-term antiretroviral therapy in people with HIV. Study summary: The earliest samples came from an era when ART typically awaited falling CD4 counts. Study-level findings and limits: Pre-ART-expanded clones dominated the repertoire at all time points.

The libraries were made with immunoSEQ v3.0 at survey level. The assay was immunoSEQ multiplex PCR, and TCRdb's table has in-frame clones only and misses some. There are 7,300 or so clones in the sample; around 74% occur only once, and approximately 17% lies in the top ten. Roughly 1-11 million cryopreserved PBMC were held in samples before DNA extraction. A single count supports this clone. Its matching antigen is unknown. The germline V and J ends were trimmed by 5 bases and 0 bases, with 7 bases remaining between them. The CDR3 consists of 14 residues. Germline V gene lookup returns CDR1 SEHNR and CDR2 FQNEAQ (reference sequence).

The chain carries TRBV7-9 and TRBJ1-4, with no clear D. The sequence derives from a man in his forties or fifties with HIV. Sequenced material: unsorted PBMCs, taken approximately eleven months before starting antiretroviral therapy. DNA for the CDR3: TGTGCCAGCAGCGTGACTGCAACTAATGAAAAACTGTTTTTT. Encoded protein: CASSVTATNEKLFF. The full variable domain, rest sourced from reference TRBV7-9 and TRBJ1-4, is DTGVSQNPRHKITKRGQNVTFRCDPISEHNRLYWYRQTLGQGPEFLTYFQNEAQLEKSRLLSDRFSAERPKGSFSTLEIQRTEQGDSAMYLCASSVTATNEKLFFGSGTQLSVL.